The sequence of this T cell receptor (beta chain) was determined in a study of human T cells and chemical hapten exposure. General study findings and limits: Alopecia in the donors means their immune response may deviate from healthy people's. DPC sensitization produced no change in TCRs with frequency above 1 in 1000.

As concerns this clonotype: Antigen: not known.

Time point given: pre-sensitization, week 0. As for treatment: therapeutic diphenylcyclopropenone sensitization with weekly scalp DPC. Blood sampling preceded each patch test application. The authors' total RNA extraction used unfractionated whole blood. One entry per CDR3 protein results from TCRdb running MiXCR on the RACE reads. The sample carries about 92,000 distinct CDR3 sequences, around 9.5% recorded once. The sequences come from whole blood, collected in connection with sensitization to the hapten diphenylcyclopropenone (DPC). The receptor's source is a woman in her thirties or forties with alopecia areata. Some clones in this sample may be carry-over from other donors' samples.

The CDR3 loop is CASSRDRLDEQYF. The CDR3 nucleotides are TGTGCCAGCAGCAGGGACAGGCTCGACGAGCAGTACTTC. J is TRBJ2-7 and V is TRBV21-1; TRBD1 reflects the table's D call only, with no check against the DNA. TRBV21-1 constitutes a pseudogene. The CDR3 covers 13 residues.